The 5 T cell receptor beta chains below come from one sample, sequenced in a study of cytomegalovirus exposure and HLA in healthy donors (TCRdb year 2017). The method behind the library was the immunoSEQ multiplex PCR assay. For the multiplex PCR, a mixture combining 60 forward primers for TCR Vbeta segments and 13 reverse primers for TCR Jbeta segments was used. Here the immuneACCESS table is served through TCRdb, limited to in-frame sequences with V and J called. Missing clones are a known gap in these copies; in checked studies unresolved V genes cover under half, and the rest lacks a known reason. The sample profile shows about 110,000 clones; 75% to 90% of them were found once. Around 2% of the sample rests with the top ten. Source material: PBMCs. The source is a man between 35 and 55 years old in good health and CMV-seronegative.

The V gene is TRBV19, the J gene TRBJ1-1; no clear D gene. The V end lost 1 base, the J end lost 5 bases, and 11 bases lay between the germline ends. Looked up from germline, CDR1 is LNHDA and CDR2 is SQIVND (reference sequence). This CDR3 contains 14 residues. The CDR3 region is CASSIVRAGTEAFF. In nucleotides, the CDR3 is TGTGCCAGTAGTATAGTGAGGGCGGGGACTGAAGCTTTCTTT.

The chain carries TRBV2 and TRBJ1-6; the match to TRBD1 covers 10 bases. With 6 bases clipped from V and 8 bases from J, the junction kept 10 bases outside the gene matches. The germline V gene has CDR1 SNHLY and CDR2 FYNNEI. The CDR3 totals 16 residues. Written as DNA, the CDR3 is TGTGCCAGCAGGGTATTGACAGGGGGCCTCGATTCACCCCTCCACTTT. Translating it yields CASRVLTGGLDSPLHF.

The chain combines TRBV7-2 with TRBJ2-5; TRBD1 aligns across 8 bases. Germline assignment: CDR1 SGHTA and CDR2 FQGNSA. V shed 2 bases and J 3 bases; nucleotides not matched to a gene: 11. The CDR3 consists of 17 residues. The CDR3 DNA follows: TGTGCCAGCAGCTTATCTGGCCGCGGACAGGGAAAAGAGACCCAGTACTTC. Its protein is CASSLSGRGQGKETQYF.

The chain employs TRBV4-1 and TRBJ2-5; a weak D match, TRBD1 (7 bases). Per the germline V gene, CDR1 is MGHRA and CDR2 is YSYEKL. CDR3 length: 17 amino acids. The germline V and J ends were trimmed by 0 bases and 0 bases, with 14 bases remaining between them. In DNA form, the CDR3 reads TGCGCCAGCAGCCAAGATGGGGGGACAGTGTACCAAGAGACCCAGTACTTC. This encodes CASSQDGGTVYQETQYF.

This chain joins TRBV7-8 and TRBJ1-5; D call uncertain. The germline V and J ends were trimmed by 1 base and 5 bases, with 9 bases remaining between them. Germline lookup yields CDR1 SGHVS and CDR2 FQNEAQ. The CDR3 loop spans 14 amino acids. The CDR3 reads CASSLDTRHQPQHF. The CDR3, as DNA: TGTGCCAGCAGCTTAGATACGAGGCATCAGCCCCAGCATTTT.